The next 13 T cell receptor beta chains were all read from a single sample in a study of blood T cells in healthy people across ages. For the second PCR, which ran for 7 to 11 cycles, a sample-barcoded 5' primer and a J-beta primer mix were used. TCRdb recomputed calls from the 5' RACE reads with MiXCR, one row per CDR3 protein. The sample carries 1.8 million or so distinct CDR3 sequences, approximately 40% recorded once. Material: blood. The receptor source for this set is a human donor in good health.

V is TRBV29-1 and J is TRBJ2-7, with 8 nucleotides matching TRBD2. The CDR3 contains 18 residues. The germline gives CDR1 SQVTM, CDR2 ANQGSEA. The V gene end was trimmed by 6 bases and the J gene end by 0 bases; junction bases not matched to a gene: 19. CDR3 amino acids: CSVPIGQGDGGVSYEQYF. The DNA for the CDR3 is TGCAGCGTCCCCATTGGGCAGGGAGACGGGGGGGTCTCCTACGAGCAGTACTTC.

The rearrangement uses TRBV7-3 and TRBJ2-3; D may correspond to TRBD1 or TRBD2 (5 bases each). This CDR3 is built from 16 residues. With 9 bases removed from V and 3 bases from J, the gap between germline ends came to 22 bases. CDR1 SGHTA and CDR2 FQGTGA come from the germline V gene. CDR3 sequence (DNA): TGTGCCAGTAGCCAAGGGGTCCTAGGGGAGACAGATACGCAGTATTTT. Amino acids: CASSQGVLGETDTQYF.

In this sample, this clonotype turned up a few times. CDR3: CASRPTGAGEYEQYF. The CDR3, as DNA: TGTGCCAGCAGGCCGACCGGGGCAGGGGAATACGAGCAGTACTTC. J is TRBJ2-7 and V is TRBV6-5, with D tentatively TRBD1 (6 bases). From germline, CDR1 is MNHEY and CDR2 SVGAGI. This CDR3 spans 15 amino acids. Trimming took off 6 bases at V and 4 bases at J, with 19 bases between the two ends.

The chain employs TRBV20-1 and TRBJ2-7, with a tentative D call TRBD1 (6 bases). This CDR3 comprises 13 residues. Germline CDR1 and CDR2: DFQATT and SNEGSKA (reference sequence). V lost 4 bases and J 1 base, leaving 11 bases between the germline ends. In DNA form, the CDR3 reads TGCAGTGCTAAGAGGGACATATCCTACGAGCAGTACTTC. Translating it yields CSAKRDISYEQYF.

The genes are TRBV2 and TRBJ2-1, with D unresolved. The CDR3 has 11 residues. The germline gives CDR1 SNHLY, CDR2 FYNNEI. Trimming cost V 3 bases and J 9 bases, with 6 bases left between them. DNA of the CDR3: TGTGCCAGCAGTGAGGCTGGTGAGCAGTTCTTC. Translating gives CASSEAGEQFF.

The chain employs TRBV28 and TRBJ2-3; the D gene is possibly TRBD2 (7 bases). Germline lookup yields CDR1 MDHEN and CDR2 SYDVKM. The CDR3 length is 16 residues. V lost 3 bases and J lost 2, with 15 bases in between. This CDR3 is CASSFLGGATTDTQYF. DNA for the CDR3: TGTGCCAGCAGTTTTTTAGGGGGGGCTACCACAGATACGCAGTATTTT.

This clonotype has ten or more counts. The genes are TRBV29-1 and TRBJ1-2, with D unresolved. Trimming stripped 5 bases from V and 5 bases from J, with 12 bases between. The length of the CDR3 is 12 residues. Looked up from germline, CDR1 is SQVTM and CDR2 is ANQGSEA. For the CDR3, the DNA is TGCAGCGTTCGGACCTTCACGTATGGCTACACCTTC. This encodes CSVRTFTYGYTF.

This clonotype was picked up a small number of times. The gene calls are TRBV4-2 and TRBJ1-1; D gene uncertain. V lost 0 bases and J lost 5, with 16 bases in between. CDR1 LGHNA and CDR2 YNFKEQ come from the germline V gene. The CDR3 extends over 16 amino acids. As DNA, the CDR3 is TGTGCCAGCAGCCAAGATCATGGTGGGAGCAAAACTGAAGCTTTCTTT. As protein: CASSQDHGGSKTEAFF.

For the CDR3, the DNA is TGCGCCAGCAGAATAGCCGGCCTAGCCAAAAACATTCAGTACTTC. Its protein product is CASRIAGLAKNIQYF. The V call is TRBV5-1, the J call TRBJ2-4; D uncertain. The CDR3 sequence is 15 residues long. The germline V gene encodes CDR1 SGHRS and CDR2 YFSETQ. Trimming stripped 5 bases from V and 0 bases from J, with 12 bases between.

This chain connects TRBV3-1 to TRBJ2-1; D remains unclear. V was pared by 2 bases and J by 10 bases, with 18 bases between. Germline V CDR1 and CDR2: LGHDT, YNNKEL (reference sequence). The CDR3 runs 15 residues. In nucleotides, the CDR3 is TGTGCCAGCAGCCAAATCCCAGGTCTCGTCTACGAGCAGTTCTTC. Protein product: CASSQIPGLVYEQFF.

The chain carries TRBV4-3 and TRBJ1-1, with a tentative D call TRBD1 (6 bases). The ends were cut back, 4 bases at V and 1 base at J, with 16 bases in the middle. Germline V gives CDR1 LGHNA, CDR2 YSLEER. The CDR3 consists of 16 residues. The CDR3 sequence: CASSPFWTVQNTEAFF. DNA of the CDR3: TGCGCCAGCAGCCCCTTCTGGACAGTCCAGAACACTGAAGCTTTCTTT.

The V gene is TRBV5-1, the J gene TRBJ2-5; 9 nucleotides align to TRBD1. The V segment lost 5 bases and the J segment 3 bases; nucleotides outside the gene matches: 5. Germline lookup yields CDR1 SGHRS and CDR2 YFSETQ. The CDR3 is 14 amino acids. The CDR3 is CASSFRTGEETQYF. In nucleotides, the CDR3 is TGCGCCAGCAGTTTTAGGACAGGGGAAGAGACCCAGTACTTC. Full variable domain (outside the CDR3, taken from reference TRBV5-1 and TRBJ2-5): KAGVTQTPRYLIKTRGQQVTLSCSPISGHRSVSWYQQTPGQGLQFLFEYFSETQRNKGNFPGRFSGRQFSNSRSEMNVSTLELGDSALYLCASSFRTGEETQYFGPGTRLLVL.

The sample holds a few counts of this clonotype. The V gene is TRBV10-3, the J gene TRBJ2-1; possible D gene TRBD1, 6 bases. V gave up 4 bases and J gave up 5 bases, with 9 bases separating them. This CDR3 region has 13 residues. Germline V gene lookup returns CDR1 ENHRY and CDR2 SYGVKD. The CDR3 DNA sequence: TGTGCCATCAGTGTGGACAGAGACAATGAGCAGTTCTTC. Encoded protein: CAISVDRDNEQFF.